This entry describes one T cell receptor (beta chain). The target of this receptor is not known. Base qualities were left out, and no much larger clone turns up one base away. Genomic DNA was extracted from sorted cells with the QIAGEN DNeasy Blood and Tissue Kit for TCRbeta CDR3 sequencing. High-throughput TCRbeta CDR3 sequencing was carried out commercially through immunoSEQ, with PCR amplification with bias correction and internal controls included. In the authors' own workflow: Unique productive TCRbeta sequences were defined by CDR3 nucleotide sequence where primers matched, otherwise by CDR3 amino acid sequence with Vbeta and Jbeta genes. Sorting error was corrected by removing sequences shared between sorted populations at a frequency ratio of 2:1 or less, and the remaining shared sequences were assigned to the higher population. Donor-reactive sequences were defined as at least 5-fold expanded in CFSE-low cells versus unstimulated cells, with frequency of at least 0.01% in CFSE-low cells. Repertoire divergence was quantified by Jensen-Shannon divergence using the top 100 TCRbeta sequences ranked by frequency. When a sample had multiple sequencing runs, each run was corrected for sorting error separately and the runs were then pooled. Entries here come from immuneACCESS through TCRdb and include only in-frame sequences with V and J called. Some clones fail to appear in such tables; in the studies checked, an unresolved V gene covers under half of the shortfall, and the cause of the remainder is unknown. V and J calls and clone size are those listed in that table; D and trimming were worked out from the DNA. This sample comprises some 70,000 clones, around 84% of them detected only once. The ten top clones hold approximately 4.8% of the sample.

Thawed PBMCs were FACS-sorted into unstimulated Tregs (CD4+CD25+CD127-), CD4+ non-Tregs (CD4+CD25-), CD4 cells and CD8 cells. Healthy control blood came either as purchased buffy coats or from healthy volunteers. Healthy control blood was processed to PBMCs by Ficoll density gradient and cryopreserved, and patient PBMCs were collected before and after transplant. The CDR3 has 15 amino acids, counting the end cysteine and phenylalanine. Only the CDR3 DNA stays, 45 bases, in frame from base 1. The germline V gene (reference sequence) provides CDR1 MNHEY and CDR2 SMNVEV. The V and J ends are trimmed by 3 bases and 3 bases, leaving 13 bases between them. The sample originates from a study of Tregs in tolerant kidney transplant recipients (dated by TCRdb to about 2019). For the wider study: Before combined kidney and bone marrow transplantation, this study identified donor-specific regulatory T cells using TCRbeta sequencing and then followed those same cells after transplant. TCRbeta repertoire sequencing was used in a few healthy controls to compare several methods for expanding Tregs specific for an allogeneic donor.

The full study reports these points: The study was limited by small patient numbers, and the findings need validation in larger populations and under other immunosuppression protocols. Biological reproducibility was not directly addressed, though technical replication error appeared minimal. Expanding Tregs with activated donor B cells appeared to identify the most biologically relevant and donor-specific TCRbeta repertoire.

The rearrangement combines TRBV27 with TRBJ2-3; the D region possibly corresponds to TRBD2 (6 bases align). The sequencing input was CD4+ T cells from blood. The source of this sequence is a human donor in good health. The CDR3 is CASSLLPGLTDTQYF. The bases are TGTGCCAGCAGTTTGCTTCCGGGACTGACAGATACGCAGTATTTT.